Below are 12 T cell receptor beta chains sequenced from a single sample in a study of blood T cell repertoires in COVID-19. Some clones are missing from TCRdb's copy, which holds only in-frame ones; the method was immunoSEQ multiplex PCR. The table records about 140,000 clones, more than 60% of them present only once. Material: peripheral blood. All receptors derive from an older woman with acute or convalescent COVID-19.

The gene calls are TRBV5-1 and TRBJ1-5; TRBD1 matches 7 bases. V was pared by 2 bases and J by 5 bases, with 7 bases of the junction left unmatched. CDR1 is SGHRS and CDR2 is YFSETQ in the germline V gene. The length of the CDR3 is 15 residues. CDR3 in DNA: TGCGCCAGCAGCTTCCAGGGGGGAGGCGATCAGCCCCAGCATTTT. Translation: CASSFQGGGDQPQHF. Combining the CDR3 with reference TRBV5-1 and TRBJ1-5 gives the whole variable domain KAGVTQTPRYLIKTRGQQVTLSCSPISGHRSVSWYQQTPGQGLQFLFEYFSETQRNKGNFPGRFSGRQFSNSRSEMNVSTLELGDSALYLCASSFQGGGDQPQHFGDGTRLSIL.

The chain uses TRBV6-5 and TRBJ1-6; 7 bases fit TRBD1. The CDR3 totals 14 residues. The germline V gene has CDR1 MNHEY and CDR2 SVGAGI. J lost 14 bases, V lost 9 bases, and 16 bases had no gene match. CDR3 sequence (DNA): TGTGCCAGTAAGACAGGGACTGCGCAGGGGGCCCTCCACTTT. Translation: CASKTGTAQGALHF.

This chain connects TRBV9 to TRBJ2-1; TRBD2 matches at 13 bases. The CDR3 is 14 amino acids. CDR1 is SGDLS, CDR2 YYNGEE, per germline. The ends lost 2 bases at V and 8 bases at J; junction bases unmatched: 1. The CDR3 loop is CASSVGLAGDEQFF. CDR3 bases: TGTGCCAGCAGCGTTGGACTAGCGGGGGATGAGCAGTTCTTC.

This clone turned up a few times. The chain combines TRBV6-5 with TRBJ2-5, with 9 nucleotides matching TRBD2. Germline values: CDR1 MNHEY, CDR2 SVGAGI. With 6 bases clipped from V and 1 base from J, the junction kept 6 bases outside the gene matches. CDR3 length: 15 amino acids. Here the CDR3 reads CASRVAGVGQETQYF. CDR3 in DNA: TGTGCCAGCAGGGTAGCGGGAGTAGGCCAAGAGACCCAGTACTTC.

This sequence joins TRBV6-5 and TRBJ2-7, with 7 bases identical to TRBD1. This CDR3 spans 15 amino acids. Looked up from germline, CDR1 is MNHEY and CDR2 is SVGAGI. With 4 bases clipped from V and 5 bases from J, the junction kept 11 bases outside the gene matches. The CDR3 loop reads CASSSRTGIIDEQYF. Here the CDR3 DNA reads TGTGCCAGCAGTTCTCGGACAGGTATTATTGACGAGCAGTACTTC.

This chain links TRBV3-1 (or the pseudogene TRBV3-2) with TRBJ2-6, with no clear D. The CDR3 is 15 amino acids. The germline CDR1 and CDR2 sequences are LGHDT and YNNKEL (reference sequence). Trimming stripped 4 bases from V and 0 bases from J, with 7 bases between. The CDR3 DNA sequence: TGTGCCAGCAGCCCTATTAGCTCTGGGGCCAACGTCCTGACTTTC. Amino acid sequence: CASSPISSGANVLTF.

J is TRBJ2-2 and V is TRBV5-4, with TRBD1 matching 8 bases. V shed 2 bases and J 6 bases; nucleotides not matched to a gene: 15. CDR3 size: 18 residues. Germline V gene data show CDR1 as SGHNT and CDR2 as YYREEE (reference sequence). As DNA, the CDR3 is TGTGCCAGCAGCTTAAGTTCAGGGGGCGTAATTTCCTCCGGGGAGCTGTTTTTT. Its protein is CASSLSSGGVISSGELFF.

The count of this clone is one. The chain combines TRBV7-9 with TRBJ2-1, with 10 bases aligning to TRBD2. J lost 9 bases, V lost 5 bases, and 16 bases had no gene match. This CDR3 is 17 amino acids long. Germline-derived CDR1 and CDR2 are SEHNR and FQNEAQ (reference sequence). CDR3: CASSPDGASGRSGEQFF. The CDR3 DNA follows: TGTGCCAGCAGCCCAGATGGGGCTAGCGGGAGATCCGGTGAGCAGTTCTTC.

The chain links TRBV29-1 to TRBJ2-2, with a tentative D call TRBD1 (6 bases). Between the trimmed V and J ends, which lost 8 bases and 3 bases, there was a span of 10 bases. Germline V gene sequence: CDR1 SQVTM, CDR2 ANQGSEA. The length of the CDR3 is 12 residues. CDR3: CSCEGDTGELFF. CDR3 DNA: TGCAGCTGCGAGGGGGACACCGGGGAGCTGTTTTTT.

The rearrangement joins TRBV7-8 to TRBJ2-5; D perhaps matches TRBD2 (6 bases). Germline loops: CDR1 SGHVS, CDR2 FQNEAQ. The CDR3 length is 16 residues. V gave up 1 base and J gave up 4 bases, with 16 bases separating them. The CDR3 DNA sequence: TGTGCCAGCAGCTTAGAGGCGGGGCAAATTGGAGAGACCCAGTACTTC. It specifies CASSLEAGQIGETQYF.

The chain uses TRBV27 and TRBJ2-1; unclear D gene. The CDR3 extends over 13 amino acids. V dropped 5 bases and J dropped 9 bases, with 14 bases sitting between them. Germline V gives CDR1 MNHEY, CDR2 SMNVEV (reference sequence). The CDR3 region is CASSPLPPGEQFF. The CDR3 DNA reads as TGTGCCAGCAGTCCCCTACCCCCAGGTGAGCAGTTCTTC.

The J gene is TRBJ1-1, the V gene TRBV19; the match to TRBD1 covers 8 bases. V trimming: 4 bases; J trimming: 1 base; junction bases outside the gene matches: 5. Per germline, CDR1 LNHDA and CDR2 SQIVND (reference sequence). The CDR3 extends over 15 amino acids. CDR3 sequence (DNA): TGTGCCAGTAGTACAAAGGGGACAGGGAACACTGAAGCTTTCTTT. Translating it yields CASSTKGTGNTEAFF.